This T cell receptor beta chain appears in the sequencing data of a study of T-cell memory formation after mild COVID-19. With constant-segment primers, 5'RACE yielded cDNA libraries of TCR alpha and TCR beta that carried sample barcodes and UMIs. TCRdb re-derived calls from the 5' RACE reads in MiXCR, one entry per CDR3 protein. The table includes about 170,000 distinct CDR3 sequences, about an eighth detected once. General study results and limits: In pre-infection memory, a portion of responding clones appeared, which suggested that cross-reactive memory joined. Contracting CD4+ clones were located mainly in CM and EM, and CD8+ clones in EMRA. CD4/CD8 balance characterized clones contracting day 15 to 85, and CD4+ skew characterized later expanders.

The CDR3 runs to 15 residues. CDR1 and CDR2 (germline): SEHNR, FQNEAQ (reference sequence). V was pared by 6 bases and J by 4 bases, with 6 bases of the junction left unmatched. In regard to this clonotype: Its antigen is unidentified.

The genes are TRBV7-9 and TRBJ2-5, with 12 nucleotides matching TRBD1. Sequencing was performed on PBMCs or a T cell subset sorted from them (not recorded which). The receptor comes from a man younger than 35 who had mild COVID-19 (a few samples of this study predate the infection). Cell type and time point are not known. Here the CDR3 DNA reads TGTGCCAGCAGAGGGGACAGGGGGCGACGAGAGACCCAGTACTTC. Encoded protein: CASRGDRGRRETQYF. Combining the CDR3 with reference TRBV7-9 and TRBJ2-5 gives the whole variable domain DTGVSQNPRHKITKRGQNVTFRCDPISEHNRLYWYRQTLGQGPEFLTYFQNEAQLEKSRLLSDRFSAERPKGSFSTLEIQRTEQGDSAMYLCASRGDRGRRETQYFGPGTRLLVL.